The clone carrying this T cell receptor (beta chain) has only a few counts. Its matching antigen is unknown. Germline assignment: CDR1 KGHDR and CDR2 SFDVKD. The CDR3 covers 14 residues. Trimming at V came to 9 bases and at J to 9 bases, leaving 4 bases not matched to a gene. The data originate from a study of blood T cells in healthy people across ages. Study results and caveats: The study lacked donor CMV status, which possibly confounded expanded clonotype changes. A roughly linear fall in TCR beta diversity per million T cells was seen with increasing age.

Sample-barcoded 5' priming and a J-beta primer mix drove a second PCR of 7 to 11 cycles. A template-switch adaptor containing 12 random nucleotides labeled each cDNA molecule. TCRdb re-called the 5' RACE reads with MiXCR, one entry per CDR3 protein. This repertoire shows under 2,000,000 distinct CDR3 sequences, roughly 49% found once; its top ten account for approximately 2.1%. The sequence derives from a woman aged 40 to 55 in good health. This chain connects TRBV24-1 to TRBJ2-1; 16 bases match TRBD2. The sequenced sample was blood. The CDR3, as DNA: TGTGCCACCGGGACTAGCGGGGGGGCGTTTGAGCAGTTCTTC. Protein: CATGTSGGAFEQFF.